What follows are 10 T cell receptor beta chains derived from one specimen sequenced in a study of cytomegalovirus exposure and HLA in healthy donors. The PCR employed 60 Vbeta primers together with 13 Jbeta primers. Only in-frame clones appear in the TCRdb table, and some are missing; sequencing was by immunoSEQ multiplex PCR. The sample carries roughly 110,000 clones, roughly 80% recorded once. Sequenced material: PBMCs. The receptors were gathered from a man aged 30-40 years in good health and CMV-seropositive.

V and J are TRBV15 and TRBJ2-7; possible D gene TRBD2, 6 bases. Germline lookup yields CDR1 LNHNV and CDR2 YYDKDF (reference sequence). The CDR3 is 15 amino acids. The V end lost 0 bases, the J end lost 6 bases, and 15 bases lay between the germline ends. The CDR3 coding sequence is TGTGCCACCAGCAGAGAATGGGGCGCGGGACCCGAGCAGTACGTC. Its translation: CATSREWGAGPEQYV.

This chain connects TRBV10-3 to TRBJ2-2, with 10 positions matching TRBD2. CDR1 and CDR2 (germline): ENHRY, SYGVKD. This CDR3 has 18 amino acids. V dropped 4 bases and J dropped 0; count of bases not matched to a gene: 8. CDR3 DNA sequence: TGTGCCATCAGTGCCTCGGGACTAGCGCTACCGAACACCGGGGAGCTGTTTTTT. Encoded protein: CAISASGLALPNTGELFF.

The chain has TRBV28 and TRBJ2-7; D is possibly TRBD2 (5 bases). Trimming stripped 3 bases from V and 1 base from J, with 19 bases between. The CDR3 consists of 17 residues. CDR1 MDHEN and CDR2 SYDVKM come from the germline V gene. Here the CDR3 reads CASSFEQEELGSYEQYF. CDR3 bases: TGTGCCAGCAGTTTTGAGCAGGAGGAGTTAGGGTCCTACGAGCAGTACTTC.

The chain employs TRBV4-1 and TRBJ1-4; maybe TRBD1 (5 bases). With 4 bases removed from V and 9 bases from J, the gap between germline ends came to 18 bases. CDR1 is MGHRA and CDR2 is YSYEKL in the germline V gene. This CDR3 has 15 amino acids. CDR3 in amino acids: CASSPEGPIGKKLFF. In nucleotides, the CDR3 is TGCGCCAGCAGCCCGGAGGGACCAATCGGTAAAAAACTGTTTTTT.

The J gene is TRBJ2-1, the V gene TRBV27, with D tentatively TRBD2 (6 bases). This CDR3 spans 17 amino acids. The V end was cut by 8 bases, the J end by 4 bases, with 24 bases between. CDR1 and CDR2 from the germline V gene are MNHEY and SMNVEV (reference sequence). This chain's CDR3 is CASGPTLAEYLYNEQFF. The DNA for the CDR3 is TGTGCCAGCGGCCCTACCTTAGCGGAGTACCTTTACAATGAGCAGTTCTTC.

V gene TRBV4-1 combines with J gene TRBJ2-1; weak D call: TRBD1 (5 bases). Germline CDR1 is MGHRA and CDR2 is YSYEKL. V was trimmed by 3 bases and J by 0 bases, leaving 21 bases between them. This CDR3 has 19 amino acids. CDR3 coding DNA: TGCGCCAGCAGCCATAAAGGGGTCCGGTGGTACTCCTCCTACAATGAGCAGTTCTTC. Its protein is CASSHKGVRWYSSYNEQFF.

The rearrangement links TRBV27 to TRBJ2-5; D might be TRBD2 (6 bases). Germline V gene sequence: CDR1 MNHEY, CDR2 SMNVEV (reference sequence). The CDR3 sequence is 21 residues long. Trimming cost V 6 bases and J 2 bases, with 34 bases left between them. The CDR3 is CASSSTAPDGGQGFPQETQYF. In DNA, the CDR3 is TGTGCCAGCAGCAGCACTGCCCCGGACGGGGGTCAAGGGTTCCCTCAAGAGACCCAGTACTTC.

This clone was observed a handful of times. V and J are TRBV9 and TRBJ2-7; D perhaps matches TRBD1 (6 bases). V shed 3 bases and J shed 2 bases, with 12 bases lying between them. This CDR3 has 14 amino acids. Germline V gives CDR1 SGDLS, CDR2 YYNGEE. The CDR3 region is CASSGQEPPYEQYV. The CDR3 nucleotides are TGTGCCAGCAGCGGACAGGAACCACCCTACGAGCAGTACGTC.

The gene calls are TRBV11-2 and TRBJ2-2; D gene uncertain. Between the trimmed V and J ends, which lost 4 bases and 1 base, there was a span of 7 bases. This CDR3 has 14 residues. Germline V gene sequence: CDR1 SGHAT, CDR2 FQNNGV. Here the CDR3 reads CASSSFKNTGELFF. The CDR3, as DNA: TGTGCCAGCAGCTCCTTTAAGAACACCGGGGAGCTGTTTTTT.

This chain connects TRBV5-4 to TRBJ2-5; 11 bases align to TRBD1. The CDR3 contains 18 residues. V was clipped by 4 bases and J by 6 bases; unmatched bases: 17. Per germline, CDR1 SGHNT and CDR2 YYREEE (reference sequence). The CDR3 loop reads CASSRNFLRDRGLKTQYF. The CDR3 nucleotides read TGTGCCAGCAGCCGGAATTTCCTCCGGGACAGGGGGTTAAAGACCCAGTACTTC.